The 8 T cell receptor beta chains listed next were all sequenced from one sample in a study of glioma-infiltrating T cells. TCR alpha and beta CDR3 regions were amplified from RNA using iRepertoire nested multiplex PCR. Each CDR3 protein is one row after TCRdb ran MiXCR on the multiplex PCR reads. The sample holds roughly 10,000 distinct CDR3 sequences; about 50% are singletons and the top ten take less than 25%. Sequenced: glioma tissue, nonneoplastic brain tissue, or PBMCs (not recorded which). These receptors were taken from a human donor with low-grade glioma or glioblastoma, undergoing nonglioma brain surgery, or in good health (not recorded which).

Points on this clonotype: At one end, the junction sequence differs from germline, possibly due to a read error. The chain links TRBV3-1 to TRBJ2-1; D is uncertain. The CDR3 consists of 15 residues. CDR1 and CDR2 from the germline V gene are LGHDT and YNNKEL (reference sequence). In DNA form, the CDR3 reads TGTGCCAGCAGCCAAAAGACATCGACCTACAATGAGAAGTTCTTC. It encodes CASSQKTSTYNEKFF.

A note on this clonotype: The germline gene is not matched at one end of the junction; a read error may be the cause. V gene TRBV28 combines with J gene TRBJ1-1; D remains unclear. The CDR3 extends over 14 amino acids. The V gene's germline CDR1 is MDHEN and CDR2 SYDVKM. CDR3 DNA: TGTGCCAGCATTTTATCTCTTCTCAACACTGAACCTTTCTTT. This translates into CASILSLLNTEPFF.

In this sample, this clonotype turned up once. Germline is not matched at one junction end, which may reflect a read error. This chain connects TRBV11-2 to TRBJ1-1; 9 nucleotides align to TRBD1. The germline gives CDR1 SGHAT, CDR2 FQNNGV. CDR3 size: 14 residues. The CDR3 loop reads CASSYRGPNTEAFF. The CDR3 nucleotides are TGTGCAAGCAGCTACAGGGGGCCCAACACTGAAGCTTTCTTT.

This clonotype was counted only a few times. This may stem from a read error, because a much larger clone lies one nucleotide away. The chain is built from TRBV11-2 and TRBJ1-5, with a possible D match to TRBD1 (5 bases). The CDR3 is 16 residues long. The V and J ends lost 0 bases and 4 bases respectively, with 13 bases between them. Germline V gives CDR1 SGHAT, CDR2 FQNNGV. The CDR3 spells CASSLEGHKGNQPQHF. The DNA for the CDR3 is TGTGCCAGCAGCTTAGAGGGGCATAAGGGGAATCAGCCCCAGCATTTT.

This clonotype is categorized as medium-sized (0.01 to 0.1%). The V and J genes are TRBV27 and TRBJ2-5; 7 nucleotides line up with TRBD1. The CDR3 is made up of 14 amino acids. J was trimmed by 7 bases and V by 4 bases; bases with no gene match: 9. Germline CDR1 and CDR2: MNHEY and SMNVEV (reference sequence). CDR3 nucleotides: TGTGCCAGCAGTTCGACAGGGCCACCGGGGACCCAGTACTTC. Translation: CASSSTGPPGTQYF.

In the case of this clonotype: One end of the junction varies from germline; a read error may be responsible. This chain connects TRBV18 to TRBJ2-1; TRBD1 matches 7 bases. Germline V CDR1 and CDR2: KGHSH, LQKENI. This CDR3 region has 15 residues. CDR3 nucleotides: TGTGCTAGCTCGGCGACAGGGTACTCCTACAGCGAGCAGTTCTTC. Its protein product is CASSATGYSYSEQFF.

This chain joins TRBV24-1 and TRBJ2-4; D remains ambiguous. The CDR3 is 13 residues long. The germline V gene has CDR1 KGHDR and CDR2 SFDVKD. V gave up 4 bases and J gave up 9 bases, with 12 bases separating them. The CDR3 nucleotides are TGTGCCACCAGTGAAGAGGTCGGAACCATTCAGTACTTC. It specifies CATSEEVGTIQYF.

The chain employs TRBV28 and TRBJ1-5, with D unclear. CDR3 length: 14 residues. Trimming stripped 6 bases from V and 4 bases from J, with 13 bases between. Germline V lookup: CDR1 MDHEN, CDR2 SYDVKM. CDR3 bases: TGTGCCAGCAGCCCTCCCTCCGTGAATCAGCCCCAGCATTTT. It is translated as CASSPPSVNQPQHF. Full variable domain (missing parts from reference TRBV28 and TRBJ1-5): DVKVTQSSRYLVKRTGEKVFLECVQDMDHENMFWYRQDPGLGLRLIYFSYDVKMKEKGDIPEGYSVSREKKERFSLILESASTNQTSMYLCASSPPSVNQPQHFGDGTRLSIL.